The rows below give T cell receptor beta chains drawn from one sample of a study of technical replicates of blood from a few donors. Repertoires were generated with immunoSEQ multiplex PCR, while TCRdb's copy carries only in-frame clones and drops some. The data show tens of thousands of clones, 80% to 90% seen once. Sequenced sample: PBMCs. The receptors here all came from a human donor in good health. Some clones in this sample may be carry-over from other donors' samples. Both conserved end residues are part of each CDR3. A D gene is named only where the DNA matches it firmly. Clone size appears in some rows only: once, few, many, or a class for an expanded clone.

CDR3	DNA	size	D	V	J
CASGPGTGALSPLHF	TGTGCTAGTGGTCCAGGGACAGGGGCCCTTTCACCCCTCCACTTT	once	TRBD1	TRBV12-5	TRBJ1-6
CASSLSGGPGNTIYF	TGTGCCAGCAGCTTGTCTGGTGGCCCTGGAAACACCATATATTTT	once	.	TRBV5-4	TRBJ1-3
CASSYHGNTEAFF	TGTGCCAGCAGTTACCACGGGAACACTGAAGCTTTCTTT	.	.	TRBV6-5	TRBJ1-1
CAISGSTDPYEQYF	TGTGCCATCAGTGGCTCGACTGACCCCTACGAGCAGTACTTC	.	.	TRBV10-3	TRBJ2-7
CASSPQGVDGYTF	TGTGCCAGCTCACCACAGGGGGTCGATGGCTACACCTTC	.	.	TRBV18	TRBJ1-2
CASIRTSGSFGELFF	TGTGCCAGCATCAGGACTAGCGGGAGTTTCGGGGAGCTGTTTTTT	.	TRBD2	TRBV18	TRBJ2-2
CASSPAMGGDRKDTQYF	TGTGCCAGCTCACCGGCGATGGGCGGGGATAGGAAAGATACGCAGTATTTT	.	.	TRBV18	TRBJ2-3
CASSRDRSGNTIYF	TGCGCCAGCAGCCGGGACAGGTCTGGAAACACCATATATTTT	few	TRBD1	TRBV5-1	TRBJ1-3
CASSGDDNEKLFF	TGTGCCAGCAGCGGAGATGATAATGAAAAACTGTTTTTT	few	.	TRBV7-8	TRBJ1-4
CASSYRGGVTEAFF	TGTGCCAGCAGTTATCGGGGGGGGGTCACTGAAGCTTTCTTT	.	.	TRBV6-5	TRBJ1-1
CASSVGQGAGYTF	TGTGCCAGCAGCGTAGGACAGGGGGCTGGCTACACCTTC	.	TRBD1	TRBV9	TRBJ1-2
CASSLTGVGNTIYF	TGTGCCAGCAGCTTAACAGGGGTAGGAAACACCATATATTTT	.	TRBD1	TRBV7-9	TRBJ1-3
CASSLNPGNTEAFF	TGTGCCAGCAGCTTAAATCCCGGGAACACTGAAGCTTTCTTT	.	.	TRBV7-3	TRBJ1-1
CASSPDGSRGEKLFF	TGCGCCAGCAGCCCAGATGGGTCCCGGGGTGAAAAACTGTTTTTT	.	.	TRBV4-1	TRBJ1-4
CASGSGGGKNIQYF	TGTGCCAGCGGAAGCGGGGGGGGCAAAAACATTCAGTACTTC	.	TRBD2	TRBV6-6	TRBJ2-4
CASSLSRNGDTQYF	TGCGCCAGCAGCTTATCTAGAAACGGAGATACGCAGTATTTT	few	.	TRBV5-1	TRBJ2-3
CASSFPLGGTGYNEQFF	TGCGCCAGCAGCTTCCCACTGGGTGGGACTGGATACAATGAGCAGTTCTTC	.	.	TRBV5-1	TRBJ2-1
CASSLAPNRAYTEAFF	TGTGCCAGCAGCTTGGCCCCGAACAGGGCGTACACTGAAGCTTTCTTT	.	.	TRBV5-4	TRBJ1-1
CASSPGQKETQYF	TGCGCCAGCAGCCCGGGACAGAAAGAGACCCAGTACTTC	.	TRBD1	TRBV5-1	TRBJ2-5
CASSQLTAGSRGTDTQYF	TGTGCCAGCAGCCAGCTCACCGCTGGTAGTCGGGGCACAGATACGCAGTATTTT	.	.	TRBV4-2	TRBJ2-3